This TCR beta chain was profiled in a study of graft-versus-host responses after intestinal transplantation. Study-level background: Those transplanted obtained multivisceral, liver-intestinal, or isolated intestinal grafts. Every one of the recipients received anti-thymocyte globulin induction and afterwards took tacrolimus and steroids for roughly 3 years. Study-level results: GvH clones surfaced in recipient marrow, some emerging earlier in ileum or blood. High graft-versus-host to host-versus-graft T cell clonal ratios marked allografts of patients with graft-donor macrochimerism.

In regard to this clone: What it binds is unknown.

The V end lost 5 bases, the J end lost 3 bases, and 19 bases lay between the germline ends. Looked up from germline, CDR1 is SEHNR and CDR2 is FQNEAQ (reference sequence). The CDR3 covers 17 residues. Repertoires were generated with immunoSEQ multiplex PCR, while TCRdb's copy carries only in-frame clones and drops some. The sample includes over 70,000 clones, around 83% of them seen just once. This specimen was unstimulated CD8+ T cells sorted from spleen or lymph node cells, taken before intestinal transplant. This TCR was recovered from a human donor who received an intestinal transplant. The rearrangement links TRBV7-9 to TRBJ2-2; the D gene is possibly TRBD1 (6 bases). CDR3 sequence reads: CASSPRVRGLYTGELFF. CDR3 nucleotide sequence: TGTGCCAGCAGCCCGAGGGTCAGGGGTCTGTACACCGGGGAGCTGTTTTTT.